Below, 4 T cell receptor beta chains from the same sample are listed, as sequenced in a study of cytomegalovirus exposure and HLA in healthy donors. Primers included in the PCR were 60 Vbeta and 13 Jbeta primers. TCRdb's copy holds only in-frame clones and misses some; the assay was immunoSEQ multiplex PCR. The sample contains about 120,000 clones, 65% to 80% of which appear only once. Specimen: PBMCs. The receptors were gathered from a human donor in good health.

A single count supports this clone. The CDR3 DNA follows: TGTGCCAGCAGCTTACGGACTCTCCAAGAGACCCAGTACTTC. This gives the protein CASSLRTLQETQYF. This sequence joins TRBV7-9 and TRBJ2-5; possible D gene TRBD2, 5 bases. This CDR3 has 14 residues. With 2 bases removed from V and 1 base from J, the gap between germline ends came to 8 bases. CDR1 and CDR2 (germline): SEHNR, FQNEAQ (reference sequence).

The J gene is TRBJ1-3, the V gene TRBV5-1, with 7 bases aligning to TRBD1. The ends lost 4 bases at V and 0 bases at J; junction bases unmatched: 7. This CDR3 has 16 residues. Looked up from germline, CDR1 is SGHRS and CDR2 is YFSETQ. CDR3 DNA sequence: TGCGCCAGCAGCCCGGGACAGTTTGACTCTGGAAACACCATATATTTT. Translation gives CASSPGQFDSGNTIYF.

The chain combines TRBV7-6 with TRBJ2-7; 10 bases are a match to TRBD2. The V and J ends lost 4 bases and 5 bases, in that order; junction bases with no gene match: 14. The CDR3 sequence is 17 residues long. Germline V CDR1 and CDR2: SGHVS, FNYEAQ. The CDR3 coding sequence is TGTGCCAGCAGCTCGCAAGGTAGCGGGGGGACCACGGACGAGCAGTACTTC. This gives the protein CASSSQGSGGTTDEQYF.

This clone was detected only a few times. The V and J genes are TRBV5-6 and TRBJ1-3; D possibly corresponds to TRBD1 (6 bases). V was shortened by 4 bases and J by 4 bases, with 12 bases between the two germline ends. The CDR3 sequence is 14 residues long. CDR1 and CDR2 from the germline V gene are SGHDT and YYEEEE. In nucleotides, the CDR3 is TGTGCCAGCAGCCCGCCGGGACACGGAAACACCATATATTTT. It is translated as CASSPPGHGNTIYF.